The 27 T cell receptor beta chains below were found in one sample sequenced in a study of blood T cell repertoires in COVID-19 (dated by TCRdb to 2020 to 2021). Preparation of the library involved the immunoSEQ multiplex PCR assay. Not all clones reach the TCRdb copy of this immuneACCESS table, which keeps in-frame sequences only. Checked studies attribute under half of the gap to unresolved V genes and leave the rest unexplained. The sample includes about 190,000 clones, with 88% observed a single time. Of the sample, approximately 4.5% falls within the top ten clones. The specimen sequenced was peripheral blood. All receptors derive from a human donor in a cohort sampled during active COVID-19.

The rearrangement joins TRBV29-1 to TRBJ2-1; TRBD1 agrees at 10 bases. V shed 5 bases, J shed 7 bases, and the junction held 8 bases outside the gene matches. The germline V gene encodes CDR1 SQVTM and CDR2 ANQGSEA. The CDR3 consists of 14 residues. The CDR3 sequence is CSVTGTGAANEQFF. CDR3 coding DNA: TGCAGCGTTACCGGGACAGGGGCCGCGAATGAGCAGTTCTTC.

The chain uses TRBV28 and TRBJ2-1; D is uncertain. V was clipped by 1 base and J by 0 bases, with 7 bases between them. Germline V CDR1 and CDR2: MDHEN, SYDVKM. This CDR3 is 15 amino acids long. In nucleotides, the CDR3 is TGTGCCAGCAGTTTATATAGAAACTCCTACAATGAGCAGTTCTTC. As protein: CASSLYRNSYNEQFF.

This clone was observed a few times. The chain has TRBV5-4 and TRBJ1-6; D is unclear. The CDR3 spans 14 residues. Germline values: CDR1 SGHNT, CDR2 YYREEE (reference sequence). With 6 bases removed from V and 9 bases from J, the gap between germline ends came to 16 bases. The CDR3 here is CASTDPAGSSPLHF. The CDR3 DNA is TGTGCCAGCACCGACCCGGCGGGGTCTTCACCCCTCCACTTT. The variable domain in full, with the rest retrieved from reference TRBV5-4 and TRBJ1-6, is ETGVTQSPTHLIKTRGQQVTLRCSSQSGHNTVSWYQQALGQGPQFIFQYYREEENGRGNFPPRFSGLQFPNYSSELNVNALELDDSALYLCASTDPAGSSPLHFGNGTRLTVT.

The chain recombines TRBV19 with TRBJ1-5, with D uncertain. V dropped 5 bases and J dropped 11 bases, with 13 bases sitting between them. Germline assignment: CDR1 LNHDA and CDR2 SQIVND (reference sequence). There are 12 residues in the CDR3. CDR3 protein: CASSPRGSAQHF. The CDR3 DNA is TGTGCCAGTAGTCCCAGAGGATCGGCCCAGCATTTT.

The genes are TRBV23-1 and TRBJ1-6; TRBD1 is a possible D gene (5 bases). TRBV23-1 is labeled an ORF, and its function is uncertain. The CDR3 is made up of 14 amino acids. The V end was cut by 1 base, the J end by 5 bases, with 6 bases between. The CDR3: CASSQLGDNSPLHF. Written as DNA, the CDR3 is TGCGCCAGCAGTCAATTAGGGGATAATTCACCCCTCCACTTT.

The J gene is TRBJ2-7, the V gene TRBV6-2 or TRBV6-3; D gene ambiguous. Germline CDR1 and CDR2: MNHEY and SVGEGT. Deletions cut 2 bases from V and 2 bases from J, with 4 bases between. The CDR3 is 12 residues long. The CDR3 coding sequence is TGTGCCAGCAGTTACGAGCCCTACGAGCAGTACTTC. Translated, it gives CASSYEPYEQYF.

This chain uses TRBV6-4 with TRBJ1-1, with a possible D match to TRBD1 (5 bases). This CDR3 has 15 amino acids. V was pared by 2 bases and J by 1 base, with 11 bases between. Germline loops: CDR1 MRHNA, CDR2 SNTAGT. The CDR3 nucleotides read TGTGCCAGCAGTGACCATAGCGGGGGGAACACTGAAGCTTTCTTT. This translates into CASSDHSGGNTEAFF.

The gene calls are TRBV2 and TRBJ1-3; 8 bases agree with TRBD1. J gave up 9 bases and V 8 bases, and 3 bases lay outside the gene matches. Germline V gives CDR1 SNHLY, CDR2 FYNNEI. The CDR3 has 11 residues. Written as DNA, the CDR3 is TGTGCCAGCGGGACAGGCGGCACCATATATTTT. This gives the protein CASGTGGTIYF.

The chain has TRBV11-2 and TRBJ2-7; 7 nucleotides align to TRBD1. Looked up from germline, CDR1 is SGHAT and CDR2 is FQNNGV. Trimming cost V 3 bases and J 2 bases; bases outside gene matches: 7. This CDR3 contains 15 residues. CDR3 loop: CASSFSTGAPYEQYF. The CDR3 DNA is TGTGCCAGCAGCTTTTCCACAGGGGCTCCCTACGAGCAGTACTTC.

The chain is built from TRBV30 and TRBJ2-3, with D perhaps matching TRBD2 (5 bases). The germline CDR1 and CDR2 sequences are GTSNPN and SVGIG (reference sequence). The V end lost 4 bases, the J end lost 0 bases, and 11 bases lay between the germline ends. This CDR3 has 14 residues. CDR3 in amino acids: CAWTLGSSTDTQYF. Written as DNA, the CDR3 is TGTGCCTGGACCTTGGGGAGCAGCACAGATACGCAGTATTTT.

With regard to this clone: One end of the junction varies from germline; a read error may be responsible. This chain joins TRBV7-7 and TRBJ1-5; D uncertain. CDR1 SSHAT and CDR2 FNYEAQ come from the germline V gene (reference sequence). The CDR3 sequence is 15 residues long. CDR3 in DNA: TGTGCTAGCAGCTCGGGAGGCGGTAACAATCAGCCCCAGCATTTT. This sequence encodes CASSSGGGNNQPQHF.

This rearrangement joins TRBV10-2 to TRBJ2-3; 10 bases map to TRBD2. The CDR3 totals 16 residues. Germline CDR1 reads WSHSY; CDR2 reads SAAADI. V gave up 4 bases and J gave up 4 bases; unmatched junction bases: 8. The CDR3 region is CASSALAGDVADTQYF. For the CDR3, the DNA is TGCGCCAGCAGTGCCCTAGCGGGAGATGTTGCAGATACGCAGTATTTT.

J is TRBJ2-5 and V is TRBV3-1 (or the pseudogene TRBV3-2); D is undetermined. Germline-derived CDR1 and CDR2 are LGHDT and YNNKEL (reference sequence). V was pared by 7 bases and J by 1 base, with 4 bases between. CDR3 length: 11 residues. CDR3: CASTLQETQYF. As DNA, the CDR3 is TGTGCCAGCACCCTCCAAGAGACCCAGTACTTC.

In the case of this clone: This specimen includes other DNA sequences encoding the same CDR3. This chain uses TRBV7-9 with TRBJ2-5; TRBD2 matches at 9 bases. With V trimmed by 0 bases and J by 5 bases, 7 bases remained unmatched. Per germline, CDR1 SEHNR and CDR2 FQNEAQ (reference sequence). There are 16 residues in the CDR3. CDR3 coding DNA: TGTGCCAGCAGCTTAGCTAGCGGGGGCTCGGGGGAGACCCAGTACTTC. Translating gives CASSLASGGSGETQYF.

J is TRBJ1-1 and V is TRBV11-3; perhaps TRBD1 as D (5 bases). CDR3 length: 14 amino acids. Germline lookup yields CDR1 SGHNT and CDR2 YENEEA. The V end was cut by 6 bases, the J end by 1 base, with 12 bases between. In nucleotides, the CDR3 is TGTGCCAGCAGTTTACGGGGGGGGAACACTGAAGCTTTCTTT. Its protein product is CASSLRGGNTEAFF.

V gene TRBV4-2 combines with J gene TRBJ2-1; TRBD1 agrees at 8 bases. Germline-derived CDR1 and CDR2 are LGHNA and YNFKEQ. The CDR3 contains 16 residues. V lost 1 base and J lost 2; bases outside the gene matches: 4. CDR3 coding DNA: TGTGCCAGCAGCCAAGTCTCGGGACAGGCCTACAATGAGCAGTTCTTC. Translated: CASSQVSGQAYNEQFF.

This clone was seen a single time. J is TRBJ2-1 and V is TRBV6-1, with D uncertain. V was pared by 3 bases and J by 4 bases, with 7 bases between. CDR1 MNHNS and CDR2 SASEGT come from the germline V gene. The CDR3 is 13 residues long. The CDR3 bases are TGTGCCAGCAGTGACGACATTTACAATGAGCAGTTCTTC. This encodes CASSDDIYNEQFF.

V and J are TRBV25-1 and TRBJ2-5, with 9 nucleotides matching TRBD2. The CDR3 has 15 residues. V lost 4 bases to trimming and J lost 1 base; unmatched junction nucleotides: 4. Germline lookup yields CDR1 MGHDK and CDR2 SYGVNS. The CDR3 sequence: CASSVGGGVQETQYF. The CDR3 coding sequence is TGTGCCAGCAGTGTGGGCGGGGGGGTCCAAGAGACCCAGTACTTC.

The CDR3 DNA sequence: TGTGCCATCAGTGAGACAGGGACAGGGGGCGGGTCTGGGGCCAACGTCCTGACTTTC. Translation gives CAISETGTGGGSGANVLTF. The chain recombines TRBV10-3 with TRBJ2-6, with TRBD1 matching 12 bases. CDR1 ENHRY and CDR2 SYGVKD come from the germline V gene. V gave up 2 bases and J gave up 1 base; unmatched junction bases: 6. This CDR3 spans 19 amino acids.

This chain uses TRBV7-8 with TRBJ1-1; no firm D call. There are 13 residues in the CDR3. The V end was cut by 1 base, the J end by 8 bases, with 11 bases between. Per the germline V gene, CDR1 is SGHVS and CDR2 is FQNEAQ. CDR3 DNA: TGTGCCAGCAGCTTAGTACTCGCGTCGGAAGCTTTCTTT. Translation: CASSLVLASEAFF.

This clone was seen a single time. J is TRBJ2-1 and V is TRBV7-9, with 8 bases lining up with TRBD2. Germline V lookup: CDR1 SEHNR, CDR2 FQNEAQ (reference sequence). V trimming: 1 base; J trimming: 10 bases; junction bases outside the gene matches: 9. This CDR3 region has 15 residues. The CDR3 nucleotides read TGTGCCAGCAGCTTAGTAACCGGGACTAGGGACGAGCAGTTCTTC. Protein sequence: CASSLVTGTRDEQFF.

The chain couples TRBV5-5 to TRBJ2-2; D might be TRBD1 (5 bases). Deletions cut 0 bases from V and 0 bases from J, with 9 bases between. The germline gives CDR1 SGHKS, CDR2 YYEKEE (reference sequence). The CDR3 spans 16 residues. The CDR3 DNA reads TGTGCCAGCAGCTTGGGGGGCAGCACGAACACCGGGGAGCTGTTTTTT. Amino acids: CASSLGGSTNTGELFF.

As regards this clone: Other DNA sequences in this specimen translate into the identical CDR3. The rearrangement joins TRBV28 to TRBJ2-3; a possible D gene is TRBD2 (6 bases). Germline CDR1 and CDR2: MDHEN and SYDVKM. The CDR3 contains 15 residues. V lost 2 bases to trimming and J lost 0 bases, with 9 bases between them. The CDR3 region is CASSLGGVSTDTQYF. The DNA of the CDR3 is TGTGCCAGCAGTTTAGGCGGGGTAAGCACAGATACGCAGTATTTT.

The chain joins TRBV7-9 to TRBJ1-1, with a possible D match to TRBD1 (6 bases). The CDR3 has 13 amino acids. Germline V gene data show CDR1 as SEHNR and CDR2 as FQNEAQ (reference sequence). V lost 5 bases to trimming and J lost 1 base, with 8 bases between them. The CDR3 bases are TGTGCCAGCAGCCTGGACAGGAACACTGAAGCTTTCTTT. Translated: CASSLDRNTEAFF.

This chain links TRBV10-1 with TRBJ2-3; TRBD2 agrees at 9 bases. Germline assignment: CDR1 WNHNN and CDR2 SYGVQD (reference sequence). The J segment lost 5 bases and the V segment lost 1 base, leaving 7 bases of the junction unmatched. This CDR3 has 16 amino acids. The CDR3 protein is CASSEWREGPLDTQYF. The CDR3 region has the DNA TGCGCCAGCAGTGAGTGGCGGGAGGGCCCTTTAGATACGCAGTATTTT.

The gene calls are TRBV5-5 and TRBJ2-7; possible D gene TRBD1, 5 bases. Germline CDR1 is SGHKS and CDR2 is YYEKEE (reference sequence). V was clipped by 0 bases and J by 3 bases, with 10 bases between them. The CDR3 has 14 amino acids. Written as DNA, the CDR3 is TGTGCCAGCAGCTTGGAACAGGCGAACTACGAGCAGTACTTC. Translated, it gives CASSLEQANYEQYF.

V gene TRBV7-8 combines with J gene TRBJ2-7; D is possibly TRBD1 (5 bases). The CDR3 spans 15 residues. Germline V gene lookup returns CDR1 SGHVS and CDR2 FQNEAQ. Trimming pared 4 bases from V and 0 bases from J, leaving 13 bases between. The CDR3 DNA follows: TGTGCCAGCAGCTCCCATCCCCAGGGCTCCTACGAGCAGTACTTC. Translated: CASSSHPQGSYEQYF.